The clone carrying this T cell receptor beta chain was counted a few times. Its antigen is undetermined. The source of the sample is a study of T-cell memory formation after mild COVID-19. At the level of the study: Largely donor-specific sequence clusters came from a couple of donors.

CDR3 length equals 13 residues. Overall study findings and caveats: Day 15 to 85 contracting clones showed balanced CD4/CD8; later expanders leaned CD4+. That cross-reactive memory joined was suggested by some responding clones appearing in pre-infection memory.

The 5'RACE method, run with constant-segment primers, produced TCR alpha and TCR beta cDNA libraries (carrying sample barcodes and UMIs). Each CDR3 protein is one row after TCRdb ran MiXCR on the 5' RACE reads. The repertoire holds about 430,000 distinct CDR3 sequences, 18% seen once, with about 22% in the top ten. Sequences were obtained from PBMCs or a T cell subset sorted from them (not recorded which). This sequence joins TRBV12-3 or TRBV12-4 and TRBJ2-5; TRBD1 aligns across 9 bases. The receptor was isolated from a man aged 18-30 years who had mild COVID-19 (a few samples of this study predate the infection). Cell type and time point are not known. This chain's CDR3 is CVSKGDRVTTQYF. The CDR3 DNA reads TGTGTCTCGAAGGGGGACAGGGTGACGACCCAGTACTTC.